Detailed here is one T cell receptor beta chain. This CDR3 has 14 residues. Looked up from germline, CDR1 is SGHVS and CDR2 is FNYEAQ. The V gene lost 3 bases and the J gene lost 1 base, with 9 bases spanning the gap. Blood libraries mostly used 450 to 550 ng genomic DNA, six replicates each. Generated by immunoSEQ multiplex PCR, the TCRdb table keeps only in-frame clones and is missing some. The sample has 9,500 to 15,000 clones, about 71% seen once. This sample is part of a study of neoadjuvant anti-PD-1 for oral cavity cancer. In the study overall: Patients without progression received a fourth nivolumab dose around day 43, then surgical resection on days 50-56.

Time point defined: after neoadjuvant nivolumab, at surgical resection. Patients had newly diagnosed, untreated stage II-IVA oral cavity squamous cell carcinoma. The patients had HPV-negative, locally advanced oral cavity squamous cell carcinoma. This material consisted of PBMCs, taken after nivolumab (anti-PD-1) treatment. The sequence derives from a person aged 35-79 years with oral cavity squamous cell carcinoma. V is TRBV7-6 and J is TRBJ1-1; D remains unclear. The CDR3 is CASSLVGENTEAFF. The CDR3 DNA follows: TGTGCCAGCAGCTTGGTCGGGGAGAACACTGAAGCTTTCTTT.